This passage covers 32 T cell receptor beta chains from one sample sequenced in a study of cytomegalovirus exposure and HLA in healthy donors. PCR involved 60 Vbeta and 13 Jbeta primers. TCRdb's copy holds only in-frame clones and misses some; the assay was immunoSEQ multiplex PCR. Of about 180,000 clones in the sample, 75% to 85% were seen once. The sequenced sample was PBMCs. Receptors were obtained from a man between 18 and 29 years old in good health and CMV-seronegative.

This clone was detected a few times. V gene TRBV7-3 combines with J gene TRBJ2-7, with TRBD2 identical over 11 bases. V dropped 5 bases and J dropped 2; count of bases not matched to a gene: 5. The CDR3 extends over 15 amino acids. Germline lookup yields CDR1 SGHTA and CDR2 FQGTGA. The CDR3 loop reads CASSLLAGATYEQYF. The CDR3 nucleotides read TGTGCCAGCAGCCTACTAGCGGGAGCTACCTACGAGCAGTACTTC.

The chain uses TRBV27 and TRBJ2-7; 9 positions match TRBD1. The CDR3 loop spans 15 amino acids. Germline CDR1 MNHEY, CDR2 SMNVEV (reference sequence). V was clipped by 6 bases and J by 2 bases; unmatched bases: 8. The CDR3 reads CASSMGTGLPYEQYF. The CDR3 coding sequence is TGTGCCAGCAGCATGGGGACAGGGCTCCCCTACGAGCAGTACTTC.

This clone was found a few times. The chain joins TRBV9 to TRBJ2-5; D possibly corresponds to TRBD1 (5 bases). V lost 3 bases to trimming and J lost 3 bases, with 9 bases between them. This CDR3 contains 13 residues. Germline V lookup: CDR1 SGDLS, CDR2 YYNGEE. CDR3 amino acids: CASSEDSKETQYF. The CDR3 coding sequence is TGTGCCAGCAGCGAAGACAGTAAAGAGACCCAGTACTTC.

The CDR3 loop is CATSAEGGGYEQYF. The CDR3 DNA sequence: TGTGCCACCAGCGCCGAGGGGGGGGGCTACGAGCAGTACTTC. The V call is TRBV15, the J call TRBJ2-5, with D tentatively TRBD2 (7 bases). The J call may be mistaken, given a closer DNA end match to TRBJ2-7. The CDR3 covers 14 residues. CDR1 and CDR2 from the germline V gene are LNHNV and YYDKDF (reference sequence).

The chain couples TRBV7-2 to TRBJ2-7, with TRBD1 matching over 12 bases. The length of the CDR3 is 15 residues. Germline lookup yields CDR1 SGHTA and CDR2 FQGNSA. The junction had 5 bases not matched to a gene; V was cut back by 5 bases and J by 3 bases. CDR3 amino acids: CASSAGQGAVYEQYF. In nucleotides, the CDR3 is TGTGCCAGCAGCGCGGGACAGGGGGCGGTCTACGAGCAGTACTTC. Full variable domain (rest looked up from reference TRBV7-2 and TRBJ2-7): GAGVSQSPSNKVTEKGKDVELRCDPISGHTALYWYRQSLGQGLEFLIYFQGNSAPDKSGLPSDRFSAERTGGSVSTLTIQRTQQEDSAVYLCASSAGQGAVYEQYFGPGTRLTVT.

The chain employs TRBV11-2 and TRBJ1-6; perhaps TRBD1 as D (6 bases). Germline CDR1 SGHAT, CDR2 FQNNGV. The CDR3 consists of 15 residues. Trimming shortened V by 4 bases and J by 14 bases, and 21 bases separated the two germline ends. The DNA of the CDR3 is TGTGCCAGCAGCTCCAGGACAGCCCTAATTCGGACCCTCCACTTT. Its translation is CASSSRTALIRTLHF.

The rearrangement links TRBV4-1 to TRBJ1-1; a weak D match, TRBD1 (6 bases). The CDR3 loop spans 18 amino acids. With 2 bases removed from V and 1 base from J, the gap between germline ends came to 20 bases. The V gene's germline CDR1 is MGHRA and CDR2 YSYEKL. CDR3 DNA sequence: TGCGCCAGCAGCCAAAACTTTCCTTGGGGCAGGGGGAACACTGAAGCTTTCTTT. Translated, it gives CASSQNFPWGRGNTEAFF.

In this sample, this clone turned up a few times. The chain couples TRBV5-4 to TRBJ2-6; 7 nucleotides align to TRBD2. Trimming cost V 3 bases and J 2 bases; bases outside gene matches: 2. CDR1 SGHNT and CDR2 YYREEE come from the germline V gene (reference sequence). The CDR3 is 15 amino acids. The CDR3 DNA reads TGTGCCAGCAGCTGGGGGGGGACTGGGGCCAACGTCCTGACTTTC. Amino acid sequence: CASSWGGTGANVLTF.

This clone was found once. The rearrangement links TRBV5-4 to TRBJ2-1; 9 bases are shared with TRBD2. Per the germline V gene, CDR1 is SGHNT and CDR2 is YYREEE (reference sequence). This CDR3 is 15 amino acids long. V trimming: 6 bases; J trimming: 0 bases; junction bases outside the gene matches: 4. CDR3 DNA: TGTGCCAGCAAACTTAGCGGGGGCTCCTACAATGAGCAGTTCTTC. Its translation: CASKLSGGSYNEQFF.

This chain links TRBV5-1 with TRBJ2-5, with 8 bases that match TRBD1. Losses at the gene ends were 5 bases for V and 2 bases for J; bases not matched to a gene: 5. The CDR3 loop spans 14 amino acids. Germline values: CDR1 SGHRS, CDR2 YFSETQ. CDR3 sequence reads: CASSGNRGQETQYF. Written as DNA, the CDR3 is TGCGCCAGCAGTGGTAACAGGGGGCAAGAGACCCAGTACTTC.

The V gene is TRBV7-9, the J gene TRBJ1-1; the D is unclear. Per the germline V gene, CDR1 is SEHNR and CDR2 is FQNEAQ (reference sequence). This CDR3 contains 12 residues. Trimming removed 2 bases from V and 11 bases from J, with 12 bases in between. CDR3 sequence: CASSLFTTEAFF. The CDR3 DNA is TGTGCCAGCAGCTTATTTACCACGGAGGCTTTCTTT.

The CDR3 coding sequence is TGTGCCAGCCGATTCCAGGGGGGTGTTAATGAGCAGTTCTTC. Residues: CASRFQGGVNEQFF. The chain uses TRBV6-1 and TRBJ2-1; the D gene is possibly TRBD1 (7 bases). The germline V and J ends were trimmed by 8 bases and 7 bases, with 18 bases remaining between them. Germline CDR1 and CDR2: MNHNS and SASEGT. The CDR3 sequence is 14 residues long.

Only one count was recorded for this clone. The chain joins TRBV30 to TRBJ2-3, with 9 bases lining up with TRBD2. The CDR3 is made up of 15 amino acids. Germline-derived CDR1 and CDR2 are GTSNPN and SVGIG (reference sequence). V lost 2 bases and J lost 4; bases outside the gene matches: 7. CDR3 sequence (DNA): TGTGCCTGGAGTCTTGCGGGGGGGCCCTCAGATACGCAGTATTTT. As protein: CAWSLAGGPSDTQYF.

The chain uses TRBV19 and TRBJ2-1; 13 bases align to TRBD2. The CDR3 length is 15 residues. V shed 4 bases, J shed 6 bases, and the junction held 3 bases outside the gene matches. CDR1 LNHDA and CDR2 SQIVND come from the germline V gene (reference sequence). CDR3 loop: CASSTTSGGANEQFF. CDR3 bases: TGTGCCAGTAGTACCACTAGCGGGGGGGCCAATGAGCAGTTCTTC.

The CDR3, as DNA: TGTGCCAGCAGCTCCCGGGACAAGCTATACGAAGAGACCCAGTACTTC. Translated: CASSSRDKLYEETQYF. This chain joins TRBV7-6 and TRBJ2-5; tentative D call: TRBD1 (6 bases). Germline V gene sequence: CDR1 SGHVS, CDR2 FNYEAQ. Between the trimmed V and J ends, which lost 4 bases and 3 bases, there was a span of 18 bases. There are 16 residues in the CDR3.

The gene calls are TRBV9 and TRBJ2-1, with 10 bases matching TRBD2. Losses at the gene ends were 4 bases for V and 8 bases for J; bases not matched to a gene: 15. The CDR3 has 17 residues. The germline gives CDR1 SGDLS, CDR2 YYNGEE. Here the CDR3 reads CASSPQGGASGSDEQFF. In DNA, the CDR3 is TGTGCCAGCAGCCCCCAGGGTGGGGCTAGCGGGAGCGATGAGCAGTTCTTC. Based on the CDR3 plus reference TRBV9 and TRBJ2-1, the full variable domain is DSGVTQTPKHLITATGQRVTLRCSPRSGDLSVYWYQQSLDQGLQFLIQYYNGEERAKGNILERFSAQQFPDLHSELNLSSLELGDSALYFCASSPQGGASGSDEQFFGPGTRLTVL.

The gene calls are TRBV7-9 and TRBJ2-5; TRBD1 aligns across 8 bases. Trimming cost V 5 bases and J 10 bases; bases outside gene matches: 9. Germline V lookup: CDR1 SEHNR, CDR2 FQNEAQ (reference sequence). The CDR3 totals 13 residues. The CDR3 region is CASSKGLGTGQYF. DNA of the CDR3: TGTGCCAGCAGCAAAGGGTTGGGGACAGGCCAGTACTTC.

This clone occurred a few times. The chain has TRBV29-1 and TRBJ2-1; 10 bases are a match to TRBD2. Unmatched junction bases numbered 4, after V lost 4 bases and J lost 4 bases. The germline CDR1 and CDR2 sequences are SQVTM and ANQGSEA. This CDR3 has 14 residues. In nucleotides, the CDR3 is TGCAGCGTTGGGGGACTAGCGTTATACAATGAGCAGTTCTTC. Translating gives CSVGGLALYNEQFF.

This chain links TRBV2 with TRBJ2-2; 15 bases match TRBD2. This CDR3 has 17 residues. Germline V CDR1 and CDR2: SNHLY, FYNNEI. J lost 7 bases, V lost 5 bases, and 8 bases had no gene match. For the CDR3, the DNA is TGTGCCAGCAGTCTCGGACTAGCGGGGGGGCAGGTCGGGGAGCTGTTTTTT. Its protein product is CASSLGLAGGQVGELFF.

The CDR3 bases are TGTGCCAGCAGCTTAGGGGGAGGAGGAAACACCATATATTTT. Residues: CASSLGGGGNTIYF. The chain has TRBV7-8 and TRBJ1-3; D ambiguous. Trimming cost V 1 base and J 4 bases, with 8 bases left between them. This CDR3 is built from 14 residues. Germline-derived CDR1 and CDR2 are SGHVS and FQNEAQ.

This chain uses TRBV21-1 with TRBJ1-5; the table's D call, TRBD1, was not checked against the DNA. TRBV21-1 is a pseudogene segment. CDR3 length equals 16 residues. For the CDR3, the DNA is TGTGCCAGCAGCAAAAAGAGACAAGGCCCACGTCAGCCCCAGCATTTT. Amino acids: CASSKKRQGPRQPQHF.

This clone was observed once. V is TRBV2 and J is TRBJ2-1; D assignment may be TRBD1 or TRBD2 (9 bases each). The length of the CDR3 is 23 residues. V lost 11 bases to trimming and J lost 0 bases, with 41 bases between them. The germline CDR1 and CDR2 sequences are SNHLY and FYNNEI. Here the CDR3 reads CAGVFRGTGGLAGNSSSYNEQFF. For the CDR3, the DNA is TGTGCCGGCGTCTTCCGGGGAACAGGGGGCCTAGCGGGGAACTCGAGCTCCTACAATGAGCAGTTCTTC.

The chain links TRBV9 to TRBJ2-3, with no clear D. The germline V gene has CDR1 SGDLS and CDR2 YYNGEE. This CDR3 has 15 residues. Trimming took off 4 bases at V and 4 bases at J, with 16 bases between the two ends. This chain's CDR3 is CASSYEVSPADTQYF. The CDR3 nucleotides are TGTGCCAGCAGCTACGAGGTGTCACCGGCAGATACGCAGTATTTT.

This clone occurred a few times. In nucleotides, the CDR3 is TGTGCCAGCAGCAATAGGGGGGGCCTAAGAGGTGAAGCTTTCTTT. Translation: CASSNRGGLRGEAFF. V gene TRBV7-8 combines with J gene TRBJ1-1; a possible D gene is TRBD1 (6 bases). The CDR3 is 15 residues long. Trimming took off 5 bases at V and 7 bases at J, with 20 bases between the two ends. Germline-derived CDR1 and CDR2 are SGHVS and FQNEAQ.

The chain carries TRBV27 and TRBJ2-7, with D perhaps TRBD1 (5 bases). V shed 10 bases and J shed 0 bases, with 19 bases lying between them. Per germline, CDR1 MNHEY and CDR2 SMNVEV (reference sequence). CDR3 length equals 15 residues. CDR3 nucleotide sequence: TGTGCCACCTCCCCCAGGGCGTTCTCCTCCTACGAGCAGTACTTC. This sequence encodes CATSPRAFSSYEQYF.

The chain joins TRBV5-6 to TRBJ2-6; D gene ambiguous. Germline assignment: CDR1 SGHDT and CDR2 YYEEEE. The V and J ends lost 0 bases and 0 bases respectively, with 7 bases between them. The CDR3 has 16 residues. CDR3 sequence reads: CASSLAYLSGANVLTF. DNA for the CDR3: TGTGCCAGCAGCTTGGCCTACCTCTCTGGGGCCAACGTCCTGACTTTC.

This chain links TRBV5-5 with TRBJ2-1; D not resolved. The CDR3 has 13 amino acids. Trimming left V 2 bases short and J 10 bases short, with 13 bases between. Per the germline V gene, CDR1 is SGHKS and CDR2 is YYEKEE (reference sequence). The CDR3 DNA sequence: TGTGCCAGCAGCTTCGGAGCGCCTACCGAGCAGTTCTTC. Its protein is CASSFGAPTEQFF. The full variable domain, rest sourced from reference TRBV5-5 and TRBJ2-1, is DAGVTQSPTHLIKTRGQQVTLRCSPISGHKSVSWYQQVLGQGPQFIFQYYEKEERGRGNFPDRFSARQFPNYSSELNVNALLLGDSALYLCASSFGAPTEQFFGPGTRLTVL.

The chain combines TRBV6-5 with TRBJ1-2; tentatively, D is TRBD1 (6 bases). The V gene lost 6 bases and the J gene lost 4 bases, with 12 bases spanning the gap. Germline values: CDR1 MNHEY, CDR2 SVGAGI. The CDR3 consists of 13 residues. The DNA of the CDR3 is TGTGCCAGCAGCCTGGACAGCCGCTATGGCTACACCTTC. It specifies CASSLDSRYGYTF.

The chain is built from TRBV19 and TRBJ1-2; TRBD1 agrees at 7 bases. The germline V gene has CDR1 LNHDA and CDR2 SQIVND (reference sequence). The CDR3 spans 16 residues. V trimming: 4 bases; J trimming: 1 base; junction bases outside the gene matches: 9. The CDR3 spells CASSTYAGQFNYGYTF. In nucleotides, the CDR3 is TGTGCCAGTAGTACATATGCGGGACAGTTTAACTATGGCTACACCTTC.

This chain uses TRBV7-8 with TRBJ2-7; D gene ambiguous. The V end lost 4 bases, the J end lost 0 bases, and 13 bases lay between the germline ends. This CDR3 region has 15 residues. The germline V gene encodes CDR1 SGHVS and CDR2 FQNEAQ. The DNA of the CDR3 is TGTGCCAGCAGCTCCCTCTCGACAAGCTCCTACGAGCAGTACTTC. It is translated as CASSSLSTSSYEQYF.

This chain uses TRBV5-4 with TRBJ1-1; TRBD1 agrees at 7 bases. The germline V gene encodes CDR1 SGHNT and CDR2 YYREEE (reference sequence). This CDR3 is 16 amino acids long. V lost 4 bases, J lost 2 bases, and 11 bases stayed unmatched. In nucleotides, the CDR3 is TGTGCCAGCAGCAACCCAGGGGGACGGGTAAACACTGAAGCTTTCTTT. Translated: CASSNPGGRVNTEAFF.

The rearrangement links TRBV6-6 to TRBJ2-1, with 13 bases identical to TRBD2. CDR3 size: 16 residues. Germline assignment: CDR1 MNHNY and CDR2 SVGAGI (reference sequence). With 10 bases clipped from V and 6 bases from J, the junction kept 12 bases outside the gene matches. The CDR3 DNA is TGTGCCACCAGACTAGCGGGGGGCGGTGGGGGCAATGAGCAGTTCTTC. It codes for CATRLAGGGGGNEQFF.